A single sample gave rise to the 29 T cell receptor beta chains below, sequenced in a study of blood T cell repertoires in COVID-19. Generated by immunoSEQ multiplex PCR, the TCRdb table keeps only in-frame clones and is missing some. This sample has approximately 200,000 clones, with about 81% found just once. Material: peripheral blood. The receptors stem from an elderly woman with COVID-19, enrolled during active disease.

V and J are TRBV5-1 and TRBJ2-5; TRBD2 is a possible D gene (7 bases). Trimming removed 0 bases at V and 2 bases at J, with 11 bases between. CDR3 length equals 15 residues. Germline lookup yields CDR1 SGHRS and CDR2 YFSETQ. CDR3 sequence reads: CASSLARGGQETQYF. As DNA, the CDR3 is TGCGCCAGCAGCTTGGCAAGGGGGGGGCAAGAGACCCAGTACTTC. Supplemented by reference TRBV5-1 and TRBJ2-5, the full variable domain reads KAGVTQTPRYLIKTRGQQVTLSCSPISGHRSVSWYQQTPGQGLQFLFEYFSETQRNKGNFPGRFSGRQFSNSRSEMNVSTLELGDSALYLCASSLARGGQETQYFGPGTRLLVL.

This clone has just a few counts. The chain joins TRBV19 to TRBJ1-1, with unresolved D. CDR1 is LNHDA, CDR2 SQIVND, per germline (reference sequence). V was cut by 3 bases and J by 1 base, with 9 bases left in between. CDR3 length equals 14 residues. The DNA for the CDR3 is TGTGCCAGTAGTATGGCGGACTGGAACACTGAAGCTTTCTTT. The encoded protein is CASSMADWNTEAFF.

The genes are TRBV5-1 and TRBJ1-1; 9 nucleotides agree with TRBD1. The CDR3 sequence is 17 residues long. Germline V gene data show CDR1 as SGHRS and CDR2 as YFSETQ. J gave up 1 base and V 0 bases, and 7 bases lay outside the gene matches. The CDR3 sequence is CASSLVGQGFWNTEAFF. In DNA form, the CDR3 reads TGCGCCAGCAGCTTGGTGGGACAGGGATTTTGGAACACTGAAGCTTTCTTT.

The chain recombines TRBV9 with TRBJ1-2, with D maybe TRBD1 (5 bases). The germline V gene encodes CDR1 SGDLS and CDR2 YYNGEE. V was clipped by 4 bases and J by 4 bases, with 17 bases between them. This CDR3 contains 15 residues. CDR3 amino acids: CASSLRDLGGYGYTF. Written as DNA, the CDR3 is TGTGCCAGCAGCCTCAGGGACTTAGGTGGCTATGGCTACACCTTC.

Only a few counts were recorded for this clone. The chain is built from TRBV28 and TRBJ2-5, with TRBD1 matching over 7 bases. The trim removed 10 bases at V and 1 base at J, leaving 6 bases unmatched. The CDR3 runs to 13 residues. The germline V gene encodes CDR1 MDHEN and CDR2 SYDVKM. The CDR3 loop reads CATQDRVQETQYF. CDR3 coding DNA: TGTGCCACACAAGACAGGGTCCAAGAGACCCAGTACTTC.

For the CDR3, the DNA is TGCGCCAGCAGCTTGGGGAGCGGGTTGGACAAAAACATTCAGTACTTC. Translation: CASSLGSGLDKNIQYF. The chain links TRBV5-1 to TRBJ2-4; a possible D gene is TRBD2 (6 bases). V was cut by 0 bases and J by 3 bases, with 13 bases left in between. Germline CDR1 and CDR2: SGHRS and YFSETQ. This CDR3 has 16 residues. Using reference TRBV5-1 and TRBJ2-4 for the parts outside the CDR3, the full variable domain is KAGVTQTPRYLIKTRGQQVTLSCSPISGHRSVSWYQQTPGQGLQFLFEYFSETQRNKGNFPGRFSGRQFSNSRSEMNVSTLELGDSALYLCASSLGSGLDKNIQYFGAGTRLSVL.

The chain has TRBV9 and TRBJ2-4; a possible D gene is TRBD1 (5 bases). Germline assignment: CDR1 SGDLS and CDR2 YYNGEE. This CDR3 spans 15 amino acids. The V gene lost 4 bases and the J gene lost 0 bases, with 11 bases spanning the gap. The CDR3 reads CASSNDRLAKNIQYF. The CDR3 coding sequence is TGTGCCAGCAGCAACGACAGACTAGCCAAAAACATTCAGTACTTC.

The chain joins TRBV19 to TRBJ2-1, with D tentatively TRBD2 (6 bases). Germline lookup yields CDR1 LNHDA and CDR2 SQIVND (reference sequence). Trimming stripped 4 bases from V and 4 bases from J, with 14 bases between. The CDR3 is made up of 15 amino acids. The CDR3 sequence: CASSRDLQAYNEQFF. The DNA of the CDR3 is TGTGCCAGTAGTAGGGACTTACAGGCTTACAATGAGCAGTTCTTC.

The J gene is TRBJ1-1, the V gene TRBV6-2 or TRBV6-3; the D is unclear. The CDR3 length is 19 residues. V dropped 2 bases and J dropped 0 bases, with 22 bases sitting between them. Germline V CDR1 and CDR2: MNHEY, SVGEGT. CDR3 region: CASSYRLEKAAKLNTEAFF. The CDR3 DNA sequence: TGTGCCAGCAGTTACCGTCTCGAGAAGGCGGCCAAATTGAACACTGAAGCTTTCTTT.

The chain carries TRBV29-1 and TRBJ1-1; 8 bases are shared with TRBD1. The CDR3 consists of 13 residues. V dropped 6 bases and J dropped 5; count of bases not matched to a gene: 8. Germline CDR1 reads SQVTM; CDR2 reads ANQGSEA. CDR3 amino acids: CSVGQGWGTEAFF. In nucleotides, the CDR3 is TGCAGCGTAGGACAGGGCTGGGGAACTGAAGCTTTCTTT. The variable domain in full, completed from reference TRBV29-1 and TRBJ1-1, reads SAVISQKPSRDICQRGTSLTIQCQVDSQVTMMFWYRQQPGQSLTLIATANQGSEATYESGFVIDKFPISRPNLTFSTLTVSNMSPEDSSIYLCSVGQGWGTEAFFGQGTRLTVV.

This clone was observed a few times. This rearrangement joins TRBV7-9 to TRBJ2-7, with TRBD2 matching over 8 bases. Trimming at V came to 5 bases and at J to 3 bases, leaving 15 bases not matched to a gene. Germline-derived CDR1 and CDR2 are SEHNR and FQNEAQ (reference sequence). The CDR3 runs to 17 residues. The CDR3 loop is CASSPGLVSPRGYEQYF. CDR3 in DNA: TGTGCCAGCAGCCCGGGACTAGTCTCCCCCCGCGGCTACGAGCAGTACTTC.

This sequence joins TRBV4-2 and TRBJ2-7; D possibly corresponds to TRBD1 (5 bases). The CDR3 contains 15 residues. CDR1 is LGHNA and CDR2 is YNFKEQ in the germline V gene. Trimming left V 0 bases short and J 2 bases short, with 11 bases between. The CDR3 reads CASSQDTRVTYEQYF. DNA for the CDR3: TGTGCCAGCAGCCAAGATACCAGGGTTACCTACGAGCAGTACTTC.

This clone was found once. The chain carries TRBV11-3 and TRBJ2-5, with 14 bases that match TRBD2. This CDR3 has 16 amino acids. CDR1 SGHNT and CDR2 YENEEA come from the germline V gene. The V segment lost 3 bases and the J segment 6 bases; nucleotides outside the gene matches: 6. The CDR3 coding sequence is TGTGCCAGCAGCTTTGGACTAGCGGGGGGCTTTAAGACCCAGTACTTC. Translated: CASSFGLAGGFKTQYF.

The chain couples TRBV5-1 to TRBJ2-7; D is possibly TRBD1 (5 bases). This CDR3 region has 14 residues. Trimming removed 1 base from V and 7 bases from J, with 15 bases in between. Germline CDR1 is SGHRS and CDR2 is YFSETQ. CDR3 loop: CASSLTRQTGEQYF. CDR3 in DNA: TGCGCCAGCAGCTTGACCAGACAGACTGGGGAGCAGTACTTC.

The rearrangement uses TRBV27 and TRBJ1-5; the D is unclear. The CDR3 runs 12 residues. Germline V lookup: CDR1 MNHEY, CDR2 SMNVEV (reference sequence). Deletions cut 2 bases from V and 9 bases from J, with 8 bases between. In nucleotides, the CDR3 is TGTGCCAGCAGTTTACTCGGAGGGCCCCAGCATTTT. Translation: CASSLLGGPQHF.

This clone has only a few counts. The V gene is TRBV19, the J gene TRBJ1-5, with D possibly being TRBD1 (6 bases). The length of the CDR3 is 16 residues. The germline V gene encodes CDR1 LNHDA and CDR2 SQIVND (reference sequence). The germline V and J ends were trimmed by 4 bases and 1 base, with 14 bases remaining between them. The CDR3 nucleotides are TGTGCCAGTAGTAGTGGGGGCGCGGCGAGCAATCAGCCCCAGCATTTT. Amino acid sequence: CASSSGGAASNQPQHF. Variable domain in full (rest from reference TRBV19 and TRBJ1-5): DGGITQSPKYLFRKEGQNVTLSCEQNLNHDAMYWYRQDPGQGLRLIYYSQIVNDFQKGDIAEGYSVSREKKESFPLTVTSAQKNPTAFYLCASSSGGAASNQPQHFGDGTRLSIL.

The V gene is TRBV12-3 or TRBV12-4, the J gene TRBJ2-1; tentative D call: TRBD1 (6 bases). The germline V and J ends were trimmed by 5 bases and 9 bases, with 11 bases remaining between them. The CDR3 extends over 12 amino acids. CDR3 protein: CASSPTGGEQFF. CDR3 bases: TGTGCCAGCAGTCCGACAGGAGGTGAGCAGTTCTTC.

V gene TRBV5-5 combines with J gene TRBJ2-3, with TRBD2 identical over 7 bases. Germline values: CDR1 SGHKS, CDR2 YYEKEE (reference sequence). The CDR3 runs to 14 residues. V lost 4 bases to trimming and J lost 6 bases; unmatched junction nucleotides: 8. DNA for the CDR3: TGTGCCAGCAGCCACCACCGGGGGGAGGATACGCAGTATTTT. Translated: CASSHHRGEDTQYF.

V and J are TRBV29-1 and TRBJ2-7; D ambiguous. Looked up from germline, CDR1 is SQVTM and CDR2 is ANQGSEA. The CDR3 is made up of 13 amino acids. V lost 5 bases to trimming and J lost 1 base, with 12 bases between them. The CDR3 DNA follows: TGCAGCGTTCGGCGCGAGGAGTCCTACGAGCAGTACTTC. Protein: CSVRREESYEQYF.

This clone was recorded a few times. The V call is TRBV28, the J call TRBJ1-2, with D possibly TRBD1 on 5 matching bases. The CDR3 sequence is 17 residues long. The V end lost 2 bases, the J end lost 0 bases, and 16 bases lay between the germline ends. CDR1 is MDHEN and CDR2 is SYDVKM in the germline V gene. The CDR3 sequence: CASSLNGAGMPNYGYTF. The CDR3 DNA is TGTGCCAGCAGTTTAAACGGCGCAGGGATGCCTAACTATGGCTACACCTTC.

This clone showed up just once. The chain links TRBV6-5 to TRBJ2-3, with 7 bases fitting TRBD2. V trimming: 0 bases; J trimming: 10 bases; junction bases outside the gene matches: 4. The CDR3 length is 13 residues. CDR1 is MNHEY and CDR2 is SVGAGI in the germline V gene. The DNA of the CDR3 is TGTGCCAGCAGTTACTCCCTTAGCGGGCCGCAGTATTTT. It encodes CASSYSLSGPQYF.

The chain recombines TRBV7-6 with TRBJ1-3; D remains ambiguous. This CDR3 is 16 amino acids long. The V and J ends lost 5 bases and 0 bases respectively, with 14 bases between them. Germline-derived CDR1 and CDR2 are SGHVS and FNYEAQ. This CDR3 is CASSPGFLYSGNTIYF. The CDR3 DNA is TGTGCCAGCAGCCCAGGATTCCTCTACTCTGGAAACACCATATATTTT.

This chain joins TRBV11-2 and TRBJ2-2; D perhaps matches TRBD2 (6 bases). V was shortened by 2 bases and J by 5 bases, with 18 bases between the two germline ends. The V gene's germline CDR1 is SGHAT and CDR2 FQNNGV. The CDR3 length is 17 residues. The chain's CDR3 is CASSLWNYSRGTGELFF. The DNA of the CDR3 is TGTGCCAGCAGCTTATGGAATTACTCACGGGGGACCGGGGAGCTGTTTTTT.

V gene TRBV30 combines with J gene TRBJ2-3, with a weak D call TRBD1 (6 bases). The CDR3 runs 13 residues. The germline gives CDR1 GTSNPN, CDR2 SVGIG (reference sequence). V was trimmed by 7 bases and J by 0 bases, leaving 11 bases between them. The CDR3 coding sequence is TGTGCCTCTCGGACAGTTAGCACAGATACGCAGTATTTT. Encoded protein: CASRTVSTDTQYF.

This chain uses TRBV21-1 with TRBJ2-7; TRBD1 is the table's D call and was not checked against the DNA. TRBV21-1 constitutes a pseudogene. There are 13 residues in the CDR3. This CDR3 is CASSKGQFPEQYF. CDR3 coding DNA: TGTGCCAGCAGCAAAGGCCAGTTCCCCGAGCAGTACTTC.

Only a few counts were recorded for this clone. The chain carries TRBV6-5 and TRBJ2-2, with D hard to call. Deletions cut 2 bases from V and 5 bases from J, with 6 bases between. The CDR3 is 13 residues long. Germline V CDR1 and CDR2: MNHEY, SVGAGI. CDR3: CASSYLQTGELFF. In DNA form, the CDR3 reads TGTGCCAGCAGTTACCTACAGACCGGGGAGCTGTTTTTT.

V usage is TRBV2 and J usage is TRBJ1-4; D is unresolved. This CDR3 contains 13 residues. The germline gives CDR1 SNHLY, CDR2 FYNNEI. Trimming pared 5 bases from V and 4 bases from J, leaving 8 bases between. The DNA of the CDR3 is TGTGCCAGCAGTCGGGAGAGTAATGAAAAACTGTTTTTT. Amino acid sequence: CASSRESNEKLFF.

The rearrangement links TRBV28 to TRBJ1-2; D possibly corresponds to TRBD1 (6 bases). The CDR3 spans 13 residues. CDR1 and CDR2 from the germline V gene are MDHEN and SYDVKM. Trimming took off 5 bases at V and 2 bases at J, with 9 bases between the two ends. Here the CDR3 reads CASSAGTNYGYTF. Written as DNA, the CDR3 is TGTGCCAGCAGTGCCGGGACAAACTATGGCTACACCTTC.

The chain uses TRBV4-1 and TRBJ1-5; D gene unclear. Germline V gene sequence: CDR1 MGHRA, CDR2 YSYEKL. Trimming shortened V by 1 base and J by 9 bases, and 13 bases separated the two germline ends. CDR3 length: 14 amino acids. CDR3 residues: CASSQAVTIWPQHF. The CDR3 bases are TGCGCCAGCAGCCAAGCTGTTACAATTTGGCCCCAGCATTTT.